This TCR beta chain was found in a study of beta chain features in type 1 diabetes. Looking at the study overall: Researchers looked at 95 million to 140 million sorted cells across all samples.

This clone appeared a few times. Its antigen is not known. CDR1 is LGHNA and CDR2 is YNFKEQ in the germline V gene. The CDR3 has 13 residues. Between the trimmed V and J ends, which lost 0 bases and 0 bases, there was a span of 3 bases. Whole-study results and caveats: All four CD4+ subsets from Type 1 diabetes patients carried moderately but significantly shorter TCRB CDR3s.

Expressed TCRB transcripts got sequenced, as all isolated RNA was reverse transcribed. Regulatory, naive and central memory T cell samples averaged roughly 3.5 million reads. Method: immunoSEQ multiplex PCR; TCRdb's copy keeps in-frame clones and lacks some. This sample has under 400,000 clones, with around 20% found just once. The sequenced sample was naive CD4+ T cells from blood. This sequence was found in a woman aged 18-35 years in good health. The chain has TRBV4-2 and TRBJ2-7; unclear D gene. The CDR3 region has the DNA TGTGCCAGCAGCCAAGACCTCTCCTACGAGCAGTACTTC. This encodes CASSQDLSYEQYF.